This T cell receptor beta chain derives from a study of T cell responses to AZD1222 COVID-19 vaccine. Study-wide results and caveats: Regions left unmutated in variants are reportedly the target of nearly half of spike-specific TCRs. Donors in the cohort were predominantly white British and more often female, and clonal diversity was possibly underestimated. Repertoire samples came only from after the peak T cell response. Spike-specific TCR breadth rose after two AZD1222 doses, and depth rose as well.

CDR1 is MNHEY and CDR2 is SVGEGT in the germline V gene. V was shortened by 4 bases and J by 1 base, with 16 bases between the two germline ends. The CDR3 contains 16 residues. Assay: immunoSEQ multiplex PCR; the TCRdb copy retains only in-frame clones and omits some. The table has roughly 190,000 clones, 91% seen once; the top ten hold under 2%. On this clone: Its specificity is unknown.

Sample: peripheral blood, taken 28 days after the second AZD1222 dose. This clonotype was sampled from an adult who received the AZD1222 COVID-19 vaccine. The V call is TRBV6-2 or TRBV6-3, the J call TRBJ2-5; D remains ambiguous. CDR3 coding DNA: TGTGCCAGCAGTTTCACAGCCAAGACCCCCCAAGAGACCCAGTACTTC. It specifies CASSFTAKTPQETQYF.